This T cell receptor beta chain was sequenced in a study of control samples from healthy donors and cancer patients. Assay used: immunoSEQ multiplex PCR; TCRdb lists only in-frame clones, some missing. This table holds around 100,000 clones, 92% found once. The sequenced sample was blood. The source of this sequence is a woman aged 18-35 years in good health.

This chain's CDR3 is CASSPRAGAYEQYF. The CDR3 DNA follows: TGTGCCAGCAGCCCGAGGGCGGGAGCTTACGAGCAGTACTTC. This chain connects TRBV3-1 (or the pseudogene TRBV3-2) to TRBJ2-7; 7 bases align to TRBD2. Trimming removed 4 bases from V and 4 bases from J; junction bases left unmatched: 7. The CDR3 loop spans 14 amino acids. The germline CDR1 and CDR2 sequences are LGHDT and YNNKEL (reference sequence).